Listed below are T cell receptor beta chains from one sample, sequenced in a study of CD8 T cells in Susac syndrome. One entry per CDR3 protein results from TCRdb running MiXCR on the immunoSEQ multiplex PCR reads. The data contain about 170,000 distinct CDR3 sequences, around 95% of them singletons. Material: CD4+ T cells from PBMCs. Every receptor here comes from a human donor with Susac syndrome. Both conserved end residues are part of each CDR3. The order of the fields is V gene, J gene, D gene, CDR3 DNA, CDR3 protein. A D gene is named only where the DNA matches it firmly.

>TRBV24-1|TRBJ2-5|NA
TGTGCCACCAGTGATGGGCAGGAACGGGAGACCCAGTACTTC
CATSDGQERETQYF
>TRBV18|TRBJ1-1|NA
TGTGCCAGCACTGACAGAGACACTGAAGCTTTCTTT
CASTDRDTEAFF
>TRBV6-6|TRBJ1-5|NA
TGTGCCAGCAGTTACGCAGAGGGACGCAATCAGCCCCAGCATTTT
CASSYAEGRNQPQHF
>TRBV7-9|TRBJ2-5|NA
TGTGCCAGCAGCGGGGCAGAGACCCAGTACTTC
CASSGAETQYF
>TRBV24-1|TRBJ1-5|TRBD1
TGTGCCACCGGGACAGAGTATAGCAATCAGCCCCAGCATTTT
CATGTEYSNQPQHF
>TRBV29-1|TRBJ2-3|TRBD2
TGCAGCGTTGAAGACCGCTGGAGGACTAGCGGGAGGAGAGATACGCAGTATTTT
CSVEDRWRTSGRRDTQYF
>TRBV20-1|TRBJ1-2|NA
TGCAGTGCTAGACCCTCCTACACCTTC
CSARPSYTF
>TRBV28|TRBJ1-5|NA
TGTGCCACAGTACGGTACAGAGATCAGCCCCAGCATTTT
CATVRYRDQPQHF
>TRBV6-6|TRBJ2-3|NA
TGTGCCAGCAGTATAGATGTTACGCAGTATTTT
CASSIDVTQYF
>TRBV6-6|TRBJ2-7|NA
TGTGCCAGCAGTTCCAGGGATCCCTACGAGCAGTACTTC
CASSSRDPYEQYF